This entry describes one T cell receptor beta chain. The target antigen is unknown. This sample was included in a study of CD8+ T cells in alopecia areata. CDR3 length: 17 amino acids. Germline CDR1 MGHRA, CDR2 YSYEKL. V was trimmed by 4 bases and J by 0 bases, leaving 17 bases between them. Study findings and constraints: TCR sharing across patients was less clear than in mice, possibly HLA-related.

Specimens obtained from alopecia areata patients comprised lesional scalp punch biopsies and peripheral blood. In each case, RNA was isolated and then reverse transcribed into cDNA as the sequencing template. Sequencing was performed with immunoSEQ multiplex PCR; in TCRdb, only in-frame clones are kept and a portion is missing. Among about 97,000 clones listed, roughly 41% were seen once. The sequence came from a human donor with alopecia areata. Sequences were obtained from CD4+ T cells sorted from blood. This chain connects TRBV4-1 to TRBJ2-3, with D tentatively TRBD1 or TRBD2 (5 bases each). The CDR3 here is CASSPGRAKTSTDTQYF. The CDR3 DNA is TGCGCCAGCAGCCCAGGGAGAGCGAAAACTAGCACAGATACGCAGTATTTT.